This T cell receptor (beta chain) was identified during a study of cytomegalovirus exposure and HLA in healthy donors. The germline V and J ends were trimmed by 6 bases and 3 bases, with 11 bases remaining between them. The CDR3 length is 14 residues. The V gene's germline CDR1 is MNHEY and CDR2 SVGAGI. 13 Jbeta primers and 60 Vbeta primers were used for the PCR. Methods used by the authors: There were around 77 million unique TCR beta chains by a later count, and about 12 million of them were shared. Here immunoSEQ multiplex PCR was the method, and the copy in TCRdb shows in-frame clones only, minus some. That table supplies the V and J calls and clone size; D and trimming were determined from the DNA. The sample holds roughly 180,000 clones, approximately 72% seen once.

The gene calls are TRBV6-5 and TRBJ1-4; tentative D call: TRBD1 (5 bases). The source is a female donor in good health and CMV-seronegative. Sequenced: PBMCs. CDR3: CASRPGLANEKLFF. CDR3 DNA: TGTGCCAGCAGGCCAGGGCTTGCTAATGAAAAACTGTTTTTT.